The sequence of this T cell receptor (beta chain) was determined in a study of technical replicates of blood from a handful of donors. Produced via immunoSEQ multiplex PCR; TCRdb's table is partial and in-frame only. The table lists about 61,000 clones, around 97% of them singletons. Trimming cost V 4 bases and J 2 bases; bases outside gene matches: 5. Germline V lookup: CDR1 SGHTS, CDR2 YDEGEE. CDR3 length: 15 residues. Source material: T cells isolated from PBMCs. The TCR comes from a human donor in good health. The V gene is TRBV5-8, the J gene TRBJ2-1; 8 positions agree with TRBD2. The CDR3 region is CASSARAGAYNEQFF. The CDR3 nucleotides are TGTGCCAGCAGCGCACGAGCGGGGGCCTACAATGAGCAGTTCTTC.